This T cell receptor beta chain comes out of a study of persistence of HIV-infected CD4 T cells. Study conclusions and caveats: CMV- and Gag-responding cells had lower TCRbeta richness than CD3/CD28-responding cells.

This was the immunoSEQ version 4 assay in survey mode. Repertoires were generated with immunoSEQ multiplex PCR, while TCRdb's copy carries only in-frame clones and drops some. The sample has under 20,000 clones, 50% to 70% seen once; the top ten hold over 1.5%. This clone was counted between two and nine times. Its antigen is not identified. Overlapping HIV-1 Gag 15-mer peptides at approximately 0.96 ug per peptide per mL were used. Sorting of responding CD4+ T cells relied on upregulated CD40 ligand together with CD69. The receptor was isolated from an adult woman with HIV who was CMV-seropositive. The specimen comprised CD4+ T cells sorted from PBMCs after 18-hour stimulation, sampled from a patient who received antiretroviral therapy.

CDR3 loop: CASNPGQGVGNTIYF. In nucleotides, the CDR3 is TGTGCCAGCAATCCGGGACAGGGGGTAGGAAACACCATATATTTT. The V and J genes are TRBV6-5 and TRBJ1-3; TRBD1 matches at 11 bases. The CDR3 is 15 amino acids. With 7 bases clipped from V and 4 bases from J, the junction kept 6 bases outside the gene matches. Germline V gives CDR1 MNHEY, CDR2 SVGAGI.